This T cell receptor beta chain is from a study of T cell repertoires in cytomegalovirus infection. As for this clonotype: Its target is not known.

TCRdb fed the reads into MiXCR, producing one record per CDR3 protein. This sample has roughly 350,000 distinct CDR3 sequences; approximately 30% occur once, and the top ten carry 13%. CDR1 KGHDR and CDR2 SFDVKD come from the germline V gene. This CDR3 is built from 16 residues. V lost 3 bases and J lost 2, with 14 bases in between. J is TRBJ2-3 and V is TRBV24-1; a weak D match, TRBD2 (6 bases). The specimen comprised cultured PBMCs, sampled from culture after CMV antigen stimulation. The sequence came from a human donor in good health (CMV status not recorded). Some clones in this sample may be carry-over from other donors' samples. The CDR3 here is CATSDLGTGDTDTQYF. The DNA of the CDR3 is TGTGCCACCAGTGATCTTGGGACGGGGGACACAGATACGCAGTATTTT.